The source of this T cell receptor beta chain is a study of beta chain features in type 1 diabetes. Study background: Healthy donors, compared against patients, showed similar age, gender and cell yields.

What was sequenced were expressed TCRB transcripts, since all of the isolated RNA had been reverse transcribed. Sequenced by immunoSEQ multiplex PCR; TCRdb stores in-frame clones only, minus some. Counted here are 450,000 to 600,000 clones, approximately 31% occurring once; the ten biggest clones make up almost 0.065%. This clone was detected a few times. The CDR3 sequence is 14 residues long. J gave up 3 bases and V 8 bases, and 5 bases lay outside the gene matches. Germline V gene data show CDR1 as SGHTA and CDR2 as FQGTGA. This clonotype was sampled from a man between 18 and 29 years old in good health. The source material was naive CD4+ T cells from blood. The chain uses TRBV7-3 and TRBJ2-1, with TRBD2 matching over 9 bases. CDR3: CASSPSGVYNEQFF. CDR3 DNA sequence: TGTGCCAGCTCTCCTAGCGGGGTCTACAATGAGCAGTTCTTC.